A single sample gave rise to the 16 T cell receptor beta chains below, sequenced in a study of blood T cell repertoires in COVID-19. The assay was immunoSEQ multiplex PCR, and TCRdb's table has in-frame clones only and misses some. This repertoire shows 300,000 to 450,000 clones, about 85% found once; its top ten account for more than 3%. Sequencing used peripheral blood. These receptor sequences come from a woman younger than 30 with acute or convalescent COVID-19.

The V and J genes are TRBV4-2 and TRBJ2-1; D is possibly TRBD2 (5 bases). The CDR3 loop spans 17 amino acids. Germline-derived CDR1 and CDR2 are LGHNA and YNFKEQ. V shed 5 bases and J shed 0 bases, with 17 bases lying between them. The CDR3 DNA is TGTGCCAGCAGCGCACAAGCGGACCTCAGCTCCTACAATGAGCAGTTCTTC. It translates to CASSAQADLSSYNEQFF.

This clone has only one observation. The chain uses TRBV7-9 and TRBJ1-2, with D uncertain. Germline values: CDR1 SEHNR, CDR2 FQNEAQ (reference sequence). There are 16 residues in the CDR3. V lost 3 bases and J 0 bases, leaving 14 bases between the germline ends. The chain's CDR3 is CASSLASAEANYGYTF. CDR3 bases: TGTGCCAGCAGCTTGGCCTCGGCGGAAGCTAACTATGGCTACACCTTC.

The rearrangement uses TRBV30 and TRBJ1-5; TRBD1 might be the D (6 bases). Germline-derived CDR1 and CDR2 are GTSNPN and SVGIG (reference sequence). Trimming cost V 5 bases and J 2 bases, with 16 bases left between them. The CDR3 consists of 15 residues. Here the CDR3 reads CAWGAGAGGNQPQHF. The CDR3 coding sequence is TGTGCCTGGGGGGCAGGGGCGGGTGGCAATCAGCCCCAGCATTTT.

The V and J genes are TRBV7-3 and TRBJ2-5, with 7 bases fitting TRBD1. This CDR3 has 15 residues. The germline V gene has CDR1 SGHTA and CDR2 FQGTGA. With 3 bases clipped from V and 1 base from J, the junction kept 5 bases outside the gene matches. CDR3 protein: CASSLTGTVQETQYF. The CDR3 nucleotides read TGTGCCAGCAGCTTGACCGGGACAGTCCAAGAGACCCAGTACTTC.

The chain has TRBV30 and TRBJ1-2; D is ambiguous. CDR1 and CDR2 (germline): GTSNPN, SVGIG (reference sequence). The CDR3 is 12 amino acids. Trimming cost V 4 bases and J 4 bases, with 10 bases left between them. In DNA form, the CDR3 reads TGTGCCTGGACCGCGGGAGGCTATGGCTACACCTTC. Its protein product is CAWTAGGYGYTF.

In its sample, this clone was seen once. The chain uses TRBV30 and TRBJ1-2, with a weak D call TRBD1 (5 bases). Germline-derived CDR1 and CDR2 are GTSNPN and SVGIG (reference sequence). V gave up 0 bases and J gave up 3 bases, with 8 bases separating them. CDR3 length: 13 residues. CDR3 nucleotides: TGTGCCTGGAGTGTAGCGGGGGACTATGGCTACACCTTC. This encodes CAWSVAGDYGYTF.

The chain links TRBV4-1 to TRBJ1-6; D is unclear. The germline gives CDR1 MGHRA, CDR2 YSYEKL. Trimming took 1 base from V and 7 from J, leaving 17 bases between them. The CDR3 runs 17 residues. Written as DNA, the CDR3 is TGCGCCAGCAGCCAAGGGTCGGAAGGTCTGGGCAATTCACCCCTCCACTTT. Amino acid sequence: CASSQGSEGLGNSPLHF.

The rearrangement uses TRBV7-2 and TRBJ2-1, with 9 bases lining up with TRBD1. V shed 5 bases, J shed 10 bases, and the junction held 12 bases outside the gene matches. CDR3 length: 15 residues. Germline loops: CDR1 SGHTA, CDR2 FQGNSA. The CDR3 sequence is CASSTRDRALGEQFF. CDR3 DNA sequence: TGTGCCAGCAGCACCCGGGACAGGGCTTTAGGGGAGCAGTTCTTC.

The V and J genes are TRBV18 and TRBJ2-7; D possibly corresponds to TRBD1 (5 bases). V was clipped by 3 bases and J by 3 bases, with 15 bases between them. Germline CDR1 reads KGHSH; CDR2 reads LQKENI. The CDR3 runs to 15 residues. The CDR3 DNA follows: TGTGCCAGCTCACCCCCGACAGCCTCTCTCTACGAGCAGTACTTC. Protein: CASSPPTASLYEQYF.

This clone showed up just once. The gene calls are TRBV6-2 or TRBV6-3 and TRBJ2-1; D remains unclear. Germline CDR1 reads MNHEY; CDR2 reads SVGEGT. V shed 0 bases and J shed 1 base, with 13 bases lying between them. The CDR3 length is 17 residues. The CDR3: CASSYSITALSYNEQFF. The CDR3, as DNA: TGTGCCAGCAGTTACTCGATCACTGCACTGTCCTACAATGAGCAGTTCTTC.

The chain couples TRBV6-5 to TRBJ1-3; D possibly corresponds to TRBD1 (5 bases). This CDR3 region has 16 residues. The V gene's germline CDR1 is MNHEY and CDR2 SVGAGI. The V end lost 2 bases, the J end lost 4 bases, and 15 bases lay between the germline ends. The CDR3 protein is CASSYTERGAGNTIYF. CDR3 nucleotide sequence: TGTGCCAGCAGTTACACCGAAAGGGGCGCGGGAAACACCATATATTTT.

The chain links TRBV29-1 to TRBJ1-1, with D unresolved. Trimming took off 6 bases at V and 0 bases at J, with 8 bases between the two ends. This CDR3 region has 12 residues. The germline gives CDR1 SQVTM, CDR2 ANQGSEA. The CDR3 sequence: CSVTRMNTEAFF. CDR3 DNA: TGCAGCGTCACCAGGATGAACACTGAAGCTTTCTTT.

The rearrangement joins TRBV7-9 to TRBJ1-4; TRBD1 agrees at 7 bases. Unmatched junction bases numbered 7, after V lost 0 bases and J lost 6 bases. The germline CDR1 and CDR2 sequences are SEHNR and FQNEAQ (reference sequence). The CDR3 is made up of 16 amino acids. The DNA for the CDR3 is TGTGCCAGCAGCTTAGCCGACAGGGATCAGGATGAAAAACTGTTTTTT. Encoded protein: CASSLADRDQDEKLFF.

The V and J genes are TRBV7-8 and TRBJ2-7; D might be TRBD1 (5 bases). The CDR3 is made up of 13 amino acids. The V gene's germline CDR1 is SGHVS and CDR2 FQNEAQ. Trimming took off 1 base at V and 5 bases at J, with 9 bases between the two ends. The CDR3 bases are TGTGCCAGCAGCTTAGTAGGGGAAGACGAGCAGTACTTC. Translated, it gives CASSLVGEDEQYF. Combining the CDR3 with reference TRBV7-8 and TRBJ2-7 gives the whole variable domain GAGVSQSPRYKVAKRGQDVALRCDPISGHVSLFWYQQALGQGPEFLTYFQNEAQLDKSGLPSDRFFAERPEGSVSTLKIQRTQQEDSAVYLCASSLVGEDEQYFGPGTRLTVT.

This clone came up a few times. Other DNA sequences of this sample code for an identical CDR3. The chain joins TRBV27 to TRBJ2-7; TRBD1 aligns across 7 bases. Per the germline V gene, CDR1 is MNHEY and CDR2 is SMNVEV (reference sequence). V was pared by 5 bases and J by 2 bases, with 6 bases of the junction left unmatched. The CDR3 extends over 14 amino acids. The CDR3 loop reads CASSLRTGTYEQYF. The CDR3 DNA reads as TGTGCCAGCAGTCTCCGGACAGGTACCTACGAGCAGTACTTC.

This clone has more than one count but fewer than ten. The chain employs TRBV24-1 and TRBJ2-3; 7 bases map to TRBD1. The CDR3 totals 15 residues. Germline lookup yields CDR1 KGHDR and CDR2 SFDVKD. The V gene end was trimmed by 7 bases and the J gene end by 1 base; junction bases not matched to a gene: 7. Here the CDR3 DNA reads TGTGCCACCAGCTTTTCAGGGGGAGGCACAGATACGCAGTATTTT. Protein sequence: CATSFSGGGTDTQYF.